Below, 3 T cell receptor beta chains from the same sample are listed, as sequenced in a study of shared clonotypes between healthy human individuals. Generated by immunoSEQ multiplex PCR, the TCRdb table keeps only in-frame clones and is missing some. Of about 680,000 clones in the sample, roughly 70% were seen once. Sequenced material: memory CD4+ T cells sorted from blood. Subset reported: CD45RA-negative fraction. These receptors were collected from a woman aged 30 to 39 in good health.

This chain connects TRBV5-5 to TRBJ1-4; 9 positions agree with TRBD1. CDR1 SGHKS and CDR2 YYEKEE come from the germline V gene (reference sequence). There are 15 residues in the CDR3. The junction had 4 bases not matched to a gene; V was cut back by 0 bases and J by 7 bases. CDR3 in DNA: TGTGCCAGCAGCTTGGGGACAGGGGACGTTGAAAAACTGTTTTTT. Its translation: CASSLGTGDVEKLFF.

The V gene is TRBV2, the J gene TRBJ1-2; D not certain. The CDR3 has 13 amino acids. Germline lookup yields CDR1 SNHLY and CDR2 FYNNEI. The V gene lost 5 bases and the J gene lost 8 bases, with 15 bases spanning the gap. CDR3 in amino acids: CASSPQDLGGYTF. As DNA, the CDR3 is TGTGCCAGCAGTCCCCAAGATCTGGGAGGCTACACCTTC.

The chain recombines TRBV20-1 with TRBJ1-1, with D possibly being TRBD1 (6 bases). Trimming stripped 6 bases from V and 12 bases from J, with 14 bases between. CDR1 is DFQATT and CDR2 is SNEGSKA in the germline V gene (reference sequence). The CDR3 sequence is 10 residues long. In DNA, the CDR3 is TGCAGTGCCGGGCAGGGGAAAACTTTCTTT. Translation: CSAGQGKTFF.